These 16 T cell receptor beta chains were sequenced from one sample in a study of blood T cell repertoires in COVID-19. Method: immunoSEQ multiplex PCR; TCRdb's copy keeps in-frame clones and lacks some. The data hold around 99,000 clones, with over 60% observed a single time. The sequenced sample was peripheral blood. These receptors originate from a human donor in a cohort sampled during active or convalescent COVID-19.

This clone was seen more than once but under ten times. The CDR3 sequence is CASSPTGMVEPQHF. The CDR3 DNA is TGTGCCAGCAGCCCTACAGGGATGGTAGAGCCCCAGCATTTT. This sequence joins TRBV7-9 and TRBJ1-5, with D possibly being TRBD1 (6 bases). Trimming stripped 5 bases from V and 8 bases from J, with 16 bases between. This CDR3 has 14 residues. Per germline, CDR1 SEHNR and CDR2 FQNEAQ (reference sequence).

V gene TRBV28 combines with J gene TRBJ1-2; TRBD1 aligns across 10 bases. The CDR3 is made up of 15 amino acids. Trimming removed 2 bases from V and 5 bases from J; junction bases left unmatched: 5. From germline, CDR1 is MDHEN and CDR2 SYDVKM. CDR3 bases: TGTGCCAGCAGTTTACAGGGGACAGGGGAATATGGCTACACCTTC. This gives the protein CASSLQGTGEYGYTF.

The chain has TRBV29-1 and TRBJ1-2, with TRBD1 matching 7 bases. Germline CDR1 reads SQVTM; CDR2 reads ANQGSEA. The V segment lost 5 bases and the J segment 7 bases; nucleotides outside the gene matches: 7. The CDR3 has 12 residues. CDR3 DNA sequence: TGCAGCGTTCAGGACAGGATAATTGGCTACACCTTC. Amino acid sequence: CSVQDRIIGYTF.

The chain carries TRBV5-1 and TRBJ2-1, with 9 bases matching TRBD2. The germline V gene has CDR1 SGHRS and CDR2 YFSETQ. The CDR3 contains 16 residues. The J segment lost 9 bases and the V segment lost 0 bases, leaving 10 bases of the junction unmatched. DNA of the CDR3: TGCGCCAGCAGCTTGGAAGCTAGCGGGGAGAACGGTGAGCAGTTCTTC. It specifies CASSLEASGENGEQFF.

J is TRBJ2-7 and V is TRBV6-1; 8 positions match TRBD1. V lost 4 bases, J lost 2 bases, and 13 bases stayed unmatched. CDR3 length equals 17 residues. Germline V gene sequence: CDR1 MNHNS, CDR2 SASEGT. The CDR3 protein is CASSVETGDTIAYEQYF. The CDR3 nucleotides read TGTGCCAGCAGTGTTGAGACAGGGGACACCATAGCCTACGAGCAGTACTTC.

V gene TRBV4-1 combines with J gene TRBJ2-5, with 8 bases fitting TRBD1. Germline CDR1 reads MGHRA; CDR2 reads YSYEKL. V shed 3 bases and J 2 bases; nucleotides not matched to a gene: 8. This CDR3 region has 16 residues. Here the CDR3 DNA reads TGCGCCAGCAGCCACCGACAGGGGATGGGGCAAGAGACCCAGTACTTC. Its protein product is CASSHRQGMGQETQYF.

The chain joins TRBV30 to TRBJ2-7, with D possibly being TRBD1 (6 bases). CDR3 length: 16 residues. V shed 2 bases and J shed 2 bases, with 19 bases lying between them. CDR1 is GTSNPN and CDR2 is SVGIG in the germline V gene (reference sequence). The CDR3 coding sequence is TGTGCCTGGAGTCACATACAGGGAAGATCGGCCTACGAGCAGTACTTC. It specifies CAWSHIQGRSAYEQYF.

The DNA of the CDR3 is TGTGCCAGCAGCTCCCGAGGACTAGCCGCCGCCTACGAGCAGTACTTC. Protein: CASSSRGLAAAYEQYF. The V gene is TRBV11-2, the J gene TRBJ2-7, with 8 nucleotides matching TRBD2. The CDR3 runs to 16 residues. Germline assignment: CDR1 SGHAT and CDR2 FQNNGV. Trimming removed 4 bases from V and 2 bases from J; junction bases left unmatched: 10.

In DNA, the CDR3 is TGCAGCGTTGAAGACCCCACAGGGATAGGCTACACCTTC. Protein sequence: CSVEDPTGIGYTF. The genes are TRBV29-1 and TRBJ1-2; D perhaps matches TRBD1 (6 bases). Germline V gives CDR1 SQVTM, CDR2 ANQGSEA. The CDR3 has 13 residues. Between the trimmed V and J ends, which lost 0 bases and 8 bases, there was a span of 13 bases.

This chain joins TRBV5-4 and TRBJ1-1; 9 nucleotides align to TRBD1. CDR3 length: 15 residues. CDR1 and CDR2 from the germline V gene are SGHNT and YYREEE (reference sequence). The ends lost 4 bases at V and 3 bases at J; junction bases unmatched: 7. CDR3 sequence: CASSGWDREDTEAFF. CDR3 nucleotide sequence: TGTGCCAGCAGCGGGTGGGACAGGGAGGACACTGAAGCTTTCTTT.

The V call is TRBV5-1, the J call TRBJ2-7, with D possibly matching TRBD2 (6 bases). V was cut by 1 base and J by 2 bases, with 16 bases left in between. This CDR3 has 16 amino acids. Per germline, CDR1 SGHRS and CDR2 YFSETQ. The CDR3 here is CASSLLGGGATYEQYF. The CDR3 DNA follows: TGCGCCAGCAGCTTGCTGGGCGGCGGGGCAACCTACGAGCAGTACTTC.

The chain joins TRBV10-3 to TRBJ2-1; no firm D call. In germline, CDR1 is ENHRY, CDR2 SYGVKD. CDR3 length: 11 amino acids. Trimming took off 7 bases at V and 7 bases at J, with 8 bases between the two ends. CDR3 nucleotides: TGTGCCATCAAGACAAGGAATGAGCAGTTCTTC. This codes for CAIKTRNEQFF.

The CDR3 here is CASSLALGLRTDTQYF. The CDR3, as DNA: TGTGCCAGCAGCTTAGCCCTGGGACTCCGCACAGATACGCAGTATTTT. The chain uses TRBV7-6 and TRBJ2-3; possibly TRBD2 for D (6 bases). Germline CDR1 SGHVS, CDR2 FNYEAQ. This CDR3 is 16 amino acids long. Trimming cost V 0 bases and J 1 base, with 11 bases left between them.

This chain joins TRBV19 and TRBJ1-3, with 9 bases lining up with TRBD1. This CDR3 region has 14 residues. Germline assignment: CDR1 LNHDA and CDR2 SQIVND (reference sequence). Trimming removed 4 bases from V and 8 bases from J; junction bases left unmatched: 6. CDR3 coding DNA: TGTGCCAGTAGTACGACAGGGGGAAGTTACACCATATATTTT. Its protein product is CASSTTGGSYTIYF. Full variable domain (remainder filled in from reference TRBV19 and TRBJ1-3): DGGITQSPKYLFRKEGQNVTLSCEQNLNHDAMYWYRQDPGQGLRLIYYSQIVNDFQKGDIAEGYSVSREKKESFPLTVTSAQKNPTAFYLCASSTTGGSYTIYFGEGSWLTVV.

The chain joins TRBV7-9 to TRBJ2-2; D might be TRBD2 (5 bases). CDR1 and CDR2 (germline): SEHNR, FQNEAQ (reference sequence). This CDR3 has 15 residues. Trimming removed 10 bases at V and 1 base at J, with 16 bases between. The CDR3 nucleotides read TGTGCCATCACCCCCTGGGGAGAGAACACCGGGGAGCTGTTTTTT. Protein: CAITPWGENTGELFF.

CDR3 sequence reads: CASSFSGTPSSYNEQFF. CDR3 nucleotides: TGTGCCAGCAGCTTCTCCGGGACACCCAGCTCCTACAATGAGCAGTTCTTC. The chain carries TRBV7-3 and TRBJ2-1; D perhaps matches TRBD1 (6 bases). Trimming left V 3 bases short and J 0 bases short, with 15 bases between. CDR1 SGHTA and CDR2 FQGTGA come from the germline V gene. The CDR3 has 17 residues.